This entry lists 15 T cell receptor beta chains sequenced from one sample in a study of T-cell memory formation after mild COVID-19. Via MiXCR, TCRdb re-called the 5' RACE reads, giving one row per CDR3 protein. The sample has 200,000 to 300,000 distinct CDR3 sequences; 15% to 20% are singletons. Source material: PBMCs or a T cell subset sorted from them (not recorded which). The source is a man in his late teens or twenties who had mild COVID-19 (a few samples of this study predate the infection). Cell type and time point are not known.

This clonotype was counted only a few times. V and J are TRBV7-9 and TRBJ1-2; D is ambiguous. The V end lost 6 bases, the J end lost 2 bases, and 10 bases lay between the germline ends. CDR3 length: 13 residues. From germline, CDR1 is SEHNR and CDR2 FQNEAQ (reference sequence). The CDR3 reads CASRISENYGYTF. The CDR3 DNA follows: TGTGCCAGCAGGATTAGTGAGAACTATGGCTACACCTTC.

This rearrangement joins TRBV2 to TRBJ2-7; the match to TRBD1 covers 8 bases. The CDR3 is 15 residues long. Germline V gene data show CDR1 as SNHLY and CDR2 as FYNNEI. V was clipped by 5 bases and J by 5 bases; unmatched bases: 11. CDR3 sequence: CASSPTLGQENEQYV. The CDR3 DNA reads as TGTGCCAGCAGTCCGACCTTGGGACAGGAAAACGAGCAGTACGTC.

V is TRBV6-2 or TRBV6-3 and J is TRBJ1-2, with 10 bases matching TRBD1. Germline CDR1 reads MNHEY; CDR2 reads SVGEGT. V shed 5 bases, J shed 3 bases, and the junction held 6 bases outside the gene matches. The CDR3 covers 15 residues. The CDR3 DNA is TGTGCCAGCAGTCATCCGGGACAGGGGTACTATGGCTACACCTTC. Translating it yields CASSHPGQGYYGYTF.

The chain joins TRBV7-8 to TRBJ2-4; 7 bases line up with TRBD1. The CDR3 runs 15 residues. The V and J ends lost 5 bases and 7 bases, in that order; junction bases with no gene match: 11. Germline assignment: CDR1 SGHVS and CDR2 FQNEAQ. CDR3 in amino acids: CASSTAPQGRNIQYF. The CDR3 DNA follows: TGTGCCAGCAGCACAGCCCCACAGGGGCGGAACATTCAGTACTTC.

This clonotype has only a few counts. CDR3 bases: TGCAGCGCAACCGAGGGTTCCAATCAGCCCCAGCATTTT. Translating gives CSATEGSNQPQHF. This sequence joins TRBV29-1 and TRBJ1-5; D uncertain. The CDR3 runs to 13 residues. The germline V and J ends were trimmed by 7 bases and 3 bases, with 13 bases remaining between them. The germline V gene encodes CDR1 SQVTM and CDR2 ANQGSEA.

This chain joins TRBV19 and TRBJ2-1; D may match TRBD1 or TRBD2 (6 bases each). The CDR3 contains 14 residues. V lost 5 bases and J 1 base, leaving 9 bases between the germline ends. Germline lookup yields CDR1 LNHDA and CDR2 SQIVND (reference sequence). This CDR3 is CASSWGASYNEQFF. The CDR3 DNA reads TGTGCCAGTAGTTGGGGGGCTTCCTACAATGAGCAGTTCTTC.

The sample holds a few counts of this clonotype. This chain connects TRBV10-3 to TRBJ1-1; D not certain. Germline V gene data show CDR1 as ENHRY and CDR2 as SYGVKD. Trimming stripped 0 bases from V and 3 bases from J, with 11 bases between. This CDR3 has 15 amino acids. For the CDR3, the DNA is TGTGCCATCAGTGAGTCCGTCGGGTTATACACTGAAGCTTTCTTT. Protein sequence: CAISESVGLYTEAFF.

The chain carries TRBV14 and TRBJ2-7; perhaps D is TRBD1 or TRBD2 (6 bases each). Trimming stripped 4 bases from V and 2 bases from J, with 12 bases between. Per germline, CDR1 SGHDN and CDR2 FVKESK. The CDR3 totals 14 residues. CDR3 nucleotide sequence: TGTGCCAGCAGCCTCACGGGGGCGACCTACGAGCAGTACTTC. Amino acid sequence: CASSLTGATYEQYF.

This chain uses TRBV5-1 with TRBJ2-5; a possible D gene is TRBD1 (6 bases). Germline V gives CDR1 SGHRS, CDR2 YFSETQ. This CDR3 comprises 13 residues. V lost 5 bases and J 3 bases, leaving 11 bases between the germline ends. CDR3 region: CASRETGKETQYF. The CDR3 nucleotides read TGCGCCAGCAGAGAGACAGGCAAAGAGACCCAGTACTTC.

This clonotype was detected only a few times. The rearrangement joins TRBV24-1 to TRBJ2-5, with 13 bases identical to TRBD2. The V and J ends lost 3 bases and 2 bases, in that order; junction bases with no gene match: 8. The germline CDR1 and CDR2 sequences are KGHDR and SFDVKD. There are 18 residues in the CDR3. In DNA form, the CDR3 reads TGTGCCACCAGTGATCCCATGGGACTAGCGGGGACACAAGAGACCCAGTACTTC. Amino acid sequence: CATSDPMGLAGTQETQYF.

The sample holds a few counts of this clonotype. The gene calls are TRBV5-6 and TRBJ2-1; no reliable D call. Trimming shortened V by 3 bases and J by 8 bases, and 9 bases separated the two germline ends. The CDR3 loop spans 12 amino acids. Per the germline V gene, CDR1 is SGHDT and CDR2 is YYEEEE. CDR3: CASSSRIYEQFF. DNA for the CDR3: TGTGCCAGCAGCTCCCGGATCTATGAGCAGTTCTTC. Full variable domain (remainder filled in from reference TRBV5-6 and TRBJ2-1): DAGVTQSPTHLIKTRGQQVTLRCSPKSGHDTVSWYQQALGQGPQFIFQYYEEEERQRGNFPDRFSGHQFPNYSSELNVNALLLGDSALYLCASSSRIYEQFFGPGTRLTVL.

This clonotype has a handful of counts. The chain carries TRBV9 and TRBJ1-2; the match to TRBD1 covers 7 bases. The CDR3 consists of 12 residues. Unmatched junction bases numbered 2, after V lost 3 bases and J lost 6 bases. Germline lookup yields CDR1 SGDLS and CDR2 YYNGEE. The CDR3 protein is CASSATGNGYTF. CDR3 DNA: TGTGCCAGCAGCGCGACAGGGAATGGCTACACCTTC.

This clonotype was seen a handful of times. J is TRBJ1-6 and V is TRBV7-3; D may be TRBD1 (5 bases). CDR3 size: 15 residues. CDR1 is SGHTA and CDR2 is FQGTGA in the germline V gene. Trimming stripped 2 bases from V and 11 bases from J, with 16 bases between. The CDR3 DNA reads as TGTGCCAGCAGCTTAGTCGGGGGAGAAGGGACACCCCTCCACTTT. It encodes CASSLVGGEGTPLHF.

This chain links TRBV5-1 with TRBJ1-1; the D gene is possibly TRBD1 (5 bases). The V and J ends lost 3 bases and 3 bases respectively, with 9 bases between them. Germline V gene sequence: CDR1 SGHRS, CDR2 YFSETQ. The CDR3 spans 13 residues. This chain's CDR3 is CASSSQGHTEAFF. The CDR3 nucleotides read TGCGCCAGCAGCTCTCAGGGTCACACTGAAGCTTTCTTT.

The J gene is TRBJ2-2, the V gene TRBV6-5; D is perhaps TRBD1 (7 bases). Trimming left V 2 bases short and J 6 bases short, with 13 bases between. The CDR3 length is 15 residues. Germline CDR1 and CDR2: MNHEY and SVGAGI. The CDR3 region is CASSYGRGDPGELFF. CDR3 DNA: TGTGCCAGCAGTTACGGCAGGGGGGATCCCGGGGAGCTGTTTTTT.